These T cell receptor beta chains were read from a single sample in a study of blood T cell repertoires in COVID-19. TCRdb's copy holds only in-frame clones and misses some; the assay was immunoSEQ multiplex PCR. The sample records around 230,000 clones, 75% to 90% being singletons. Sequencing input: peripheral blood. The receptors originated from a woman in her fifties or sixties with active or convalescent COVID-19. CDR3s include the opening cysteine and the closing phenylalanine or tryptophan. The order of the fields is clone size, V gene, J gene, D gene, CDR3 DNA, CDR3 protein. The D gene is left open where the match is weak. The size of a clone is reported for some rows only, either as once, few or many, or as a class for expanded clones.

abundance: .; v_gene: TRBV19; j_gene: TRBJ1-4; d_gene: TRBD1; CDR3nt: TGTGCCAGTAGCTGGGACAGGGATGAAAAACTGTTTTTT; CDR3aa: CASSWDRDEKLFF
abundance: .; v_gene: TRBV5-1; j_gene: TRBJ2-7; d_gene: TRBD1; CDR3nt: TGCGCCAGCACCGAGACAGGGGGCGCCTACGAGCAGTACTTC; CDR3aa: CASTETGGAYEQYF
abundance: .; v_gene: TRBV3-1/TRBV3-2; j_gene: TRBJ1-2; d_gene: TRBD1; CDR3nt: TGTGCCAGCAGCCGGGCGGACAGGCACTATGGCTACACCTTC; CDR3aa: CASSRADRHYGYTF
abundance: .; v_gene: TRBV5-1; j_gene: TRBJ1-2; d_gene: TRBD1; CDR3nt: TGCGCCAGCAGCCGGGACAGGGGCGATGGCTACACCTTC; CDR3aa: CASSRDRGDGYTF
abundance: .; v_gene: TRBV11-3; j_gene: TRBJ2-1; d_gene: TRBD2; CDR3nt: TGTGCCAGCAGCTCTAGCGGGGGAGAATACACTGAGCAGTTCTTC; CDR3aa: CASSSSGGEYTEQFF
abundance: .; v_gene: TRBV30; j_gene: TRBJ1-5; d_gene: .; CDR3nt: TGTGCCTGGAGTGTGCCAGGGAACAATCAGCCCCAGCATTTT; CDR3aa: CAWSVPGNNQPQHF
abundance: .; v_gene: TRBV5-1; j_gene: TRBJ2-1; d_gene: TRBD2; CDR3nt: TGCGCCAGCAGCCCCGAGACTAGCGGGGGTTACAATGAGCAGTTCTTC; CDR3aa: CASSPETSGGYNEQFF
abundance: .; v_gene: TRBV5-4; j_gene: TRBJ2-7; d_gene: TRBD1; CDR3nt: TGTGCCAGCAGCTTGAGGACAGGCGATTACGAGCAGTACTTC; CDR3aa: CASSLRTGDYEQYF
abundance: .; v_gene: TRBV13; j_gene: TRBJ2-3; d_gene: TRBD2; CDR3nt: TGTGCCAGCAGCTATAGCGGGGGGGCAACAGATACGCAGTATTTT; CDR3aa: CASSYSGGATDTQYF
abundance: .; v_gene: TRBV29-1; j_gene: TRBJ2-7; d_gene: TRBD1; CDR3nt: TGCAGCGTTGCCGGGACAGGGGGCAGTGAGCAGTACTTC; CDR3aa: CSVAGTGGSEQYF
abundance: .; v_gene: TRBV12-3/TRBV12-4; j_gene: TRBJ1-1; d_gene: .; CDR3nt: TGTGCCAGCAGTTCCGGACAGTACACTGAAGCTTTCTTT; CDR3aa: CASSSGQYTEAFF
abundance: few; v_gene: TRBV9; j_gene: TRBJ2-1; d_gene: TRBD2; CDR3nt: TGTGCCAGCAGCCCTTCACTAGCGGGGGGCCCTTACAATGAGCAGTTCTTC; CDR3aa: CASSPSLAGGPYNEQFF
abundance: .; v_gene: TRBV6-1; j_gene: TRBJ2-2; d_gene: TRBD2; CDR3nt: TGTGCCAGCAGGGAACCGCCGGGACTAGCGGGGGGGCACGCCGGGGAGCTGTTTTTT; CDR3aa: CASREPPGLAGGHAGELFF
abundance: few; v_gene: TRBV7-3; j_gene: TRBJ2-1; d_gene: TRBD1; CDR3nt: TGTGCCAGCAGCCACGACAGGGCAAATGAGCAGTTCTTC; CDR3aa: CASSHDRANEQFF
abundance: .; v_gene: TRBV7-2; j_gene: TRBJ1-3; d_gene: TRBD1; CDR3nt: TGTGCCAGCAGCCTACGGGGACAGGGGGCTGGAAACACCATATATTTT; CDR3aa: CASSLRGQGAGNTIYF
abundance: .; v_gene: TRBV6-5; j_gene: TRBJ2-3; d_gene: .; CDR3nt: TGTGCCAGCAGTTGGAGCACACGCACAGATACGCAGTATTTT; CDR3aa: CASSWSTRTDTQYF
abundance: .; v_gene: TRBV6-5; j_gene: TRBJ1-5; d_gene: .; CDR3nt: TGTGCCAGCAGTTCCCTGGACAGTAGCAATCAGCCCCAGCATTTT; CDR3aa: CASSSLDSSNQPQHF
abundance: few; v_gene: TRBV7-9; j_gene: TRBJ2-7; d_gene: .; CDR3nt: TGTGCCAGCAGCTTTAGCTACGAGCAGTACTTC; CDR3aa: CASSFSYEQYF
abundance: .; v_gene: TRBV7-9; j_gene: TRBJ1-5; d_gene: .; CDR3nt: TGTGCCAGCAGCTTAGCAGGAGGTGGGAATCAGCCCCAGCATTTT; CDR3aa: CASSLAGGGNQPQHF
abundance: few; v_gene: TRBV6-5; j_gene: TRBJ2-1; d_gene: .; CDR3nt: TGTGCCAGCAGTTATGGATCAGGGTCTAACAATGAGCAGTTCTTC; CDR3aa: CASSYGSGSNNEQFF
abundance: once; v_gene: TRBV9; j_gene: TRBJ1-2; d_gene: .; CDR3nt: TGTGCCAGCAGCCCCAGCGGGCCCCCCTACACCTTC; CDR3aa: CASSPSGPPYTF
abundance: .; v_gene: TRBV15; j_gene: TRBJ2-7; d_gene: .; CDR3nt: TGTGCCACCAGCCGACCGGCGGCCGAGCAGTACTTC; CDR3aa: CATSRPAAEQYF
abundance: .; v_gene: TRBV6-5; j_gene: TRBJ1-5; d_gene: .; CDR3nt: TGTGCCAGCAGTTACTCGAATCAGGGCAATCAGCCCCAGCATTTT; CDR3aa: CASSYSNQGNQPQHF
abundance: .; v_gene: TRBV30; j_gene: TRBJ2-5; d_gene: TRBD2; CDR3nt: TGTGCCTGGAGTGTACTTTACTCGGGGGGAACCCAGTACTTC; CDR3aa: CAWSVLYSGGTQYF
abundance: .; v_gene: TRBV2; j_gene: TRBJ1-1; d_gene: TRBD1; CDR3nt: TGTGCCAGCACCCGACAGGGCGCGAACACTGAAGCTTTCTTT; CDR3aa: CASTRQGANTEAFF
abundance: .; v_gene: TRBV15; j_gene: TRBJ1-5; d_gene: .; CDR3nt: TGTGCCACCAGCAGAGATTACAGCCGGGGTCGCAATCAGCCCCAGCATTTT; CDR3aa: CATSRDYSRGRNQPQHF
abundance: .; v_gene: TRBV9; j_gene: TRBJ1-2; d_gene: TRBD1; CDR3nt: TGTGCCAGCAGCGGCATGACAGGGGTCGGAGGCTACACCTTC; CDR3aa: CASSGMTGVGGYTF
abundance: .; v_gene: TRBV7-9; j_gene: TRBJ1-2; d_gene: .; CDR3nt: TGTGCCAGCAGCTTGTCGGTACAGGATAACTATGGCTACACCTTC; CDR3aa: CASSLSVQDNYGYTF
abundance: .; v_gene: TRBV12-5; j_gene: TRBJ2-5; d_gene: TRBD2; CDR3nt: TGTGCTAGTGCCCGCAACGCCGGGACTAGCGCAGAGACCCAGTACTTC; CDR3aa: CASARNAGTSAETQYF